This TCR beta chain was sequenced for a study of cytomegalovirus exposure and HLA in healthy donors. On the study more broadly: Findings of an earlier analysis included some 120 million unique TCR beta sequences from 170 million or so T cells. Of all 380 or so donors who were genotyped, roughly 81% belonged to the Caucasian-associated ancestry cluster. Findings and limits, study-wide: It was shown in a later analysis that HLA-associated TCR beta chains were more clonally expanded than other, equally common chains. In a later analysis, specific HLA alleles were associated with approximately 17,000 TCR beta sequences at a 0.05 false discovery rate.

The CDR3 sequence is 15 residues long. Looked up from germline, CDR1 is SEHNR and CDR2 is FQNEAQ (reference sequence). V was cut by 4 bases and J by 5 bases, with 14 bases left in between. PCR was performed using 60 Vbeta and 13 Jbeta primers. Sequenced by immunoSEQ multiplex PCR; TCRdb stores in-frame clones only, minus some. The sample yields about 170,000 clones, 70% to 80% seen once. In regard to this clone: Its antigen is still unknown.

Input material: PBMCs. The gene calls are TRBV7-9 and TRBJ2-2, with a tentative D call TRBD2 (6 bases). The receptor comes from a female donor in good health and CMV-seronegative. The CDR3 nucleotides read TGTGCCAGCAGCTCTAGCGATAGGAGTACCGGGGAGCTGTTTTTT. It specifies CASSSSDRSTGELFF. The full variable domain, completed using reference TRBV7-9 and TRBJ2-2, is DTGVSQNPRHKITKRGQNVTFRCDPISEHNRLYWYRQTLGQGPEFLTYFQNEAQLEKSRLLSDRFSAERPKGSFSTLEIQRTEQGDSAMYLCASSSSDRSTGELFFGEGSRLTVL.